The 12 T cell receptor beta chains in this list originate from one sample, sequenced in a study of T cell responses to AZD1222 COVID-19 vaccine. Assay: immunoSEQ multiplex PCR; the TCRdb copy retains only in-frame clones and omits some. Counted here are approximately 110,000 clones, approximately 92% occurring once; the ten biggest clones make up roughly 1.1%. Sequencing used peripheral blood, obtained on day 0 of AZD1222 vaccination. Source of these receptors: an adult in good health.

The chain combines TRBV5-1 with TRBJ2-7; D unresolved. From germline, CDR1 is SGHRS and CDR2 YFSETQ. V was pared by 0 bases and J by 4 bases, with 11 bases between. CDR3 length: 14 amino acids. This CDR3 is CASSLESAVYEQYF. The CDR3 DNA reads TGCGCCAGCAGCTTGGAGTCGGCGGTATACGAGCAGTACTTC.

The chain links TRBV4-3 to TRBJ1-6, with D possibly TRBD1 on 6 matching bases. Germline-derived CDR1 and CDR2 are LGHNA and YSLEER. Between the trimmed V and J ends, which lost 0 bases and 7 bases, there was a span of 13 bases. The CDR3 is made up of 16 amino acids. As DNA, the CDR3 is TGCGCCAGCAGCCAAGAAGGGGGAAGGGGAAATTCACCCCTCCACTTT. As protein: CASSQEGGRGNSPLHF.

The V call is TRBV27, the J call TRBJ2-5; 9 nucleotides agree with TRBD1. The V segment lost 6 bases and the J segment 3 bases; nucleotides outside the gene matches: 11. Germline-derived CDR1 and CDR2 are MNHEY and SMNVEV (reference sequence). This CDR3 comprises 16 residues. This CDR3 reads CASRRTGAGEKETQYF. The CDR3, as DNA: TGTGCCAGCAGGAGGACAGGGGCGGGAGAGAAAGAGACCCAGTACTTC.

V gene TRBV28 combines with J gene TRBJ2-7; D is perhaps TRBD1 or TRBD2 (6 bases each). V was pared by 5 bases and J by 3 bases, with 17 bases between. CDR1 and CDR2 (germline): MDHEN, SYDVKM. The CDR3 is made up of 15 amino acids. The DNA of the CDR3 is TGTGCCAGCAGTGCGTGGGCACAGGGAGGCTACGAGCAGTACTTC. As protein: CASSAWAQGGYEQYF.

The rearrangement joins TRBV7-9 to TRBJ2-4, with D maybe TRBD2 (5 bases). V was cut by 1 base and J by 0 bases, with 7 bases left in between. This CDR3 is 15 amino acids long. Germline lookup yields CDR1 SEHNR and CDR2 FQNEAQ (reference sequence). The CDR3 DNA sequence: TGTGCCAGCAGCTTAGGAGCGGTAGCCAAAAACATTCAGTACTTC. Protein: CASSLGAVAKNIQYF.

V and J are TRBV14 and TRBJ1-4, with 9 bases matching TRBD1. Unmatched junction bases numbered 8, after V lost 4 bases and J lost 8 bases. The CDR3 is made up of 15 amino acids. Germline V CDR1 and CDR2: SGHDN, FVKESK. CDR3 DNA sequence: TGTGCCAGCAGCCCTCTGGGACAGGGTGGAGAAAAACTGTTTTTT. Translation: CASSPLGQGGEKLFF.

This chain joins TRBV24-1 and TRBJ1-5; D is possibly TRBD1 (5 bases). CDR1 and CDR2 from the germline V gene are KGHDR and SFDVKD. Trimming took off 6 bases at V and 8 bases at J, with 13 bases between the two ends. This CDR3 is built from 13 residues. The CDR3 loop is CATSNSDRKPQHF. CDR3 DNA sequence: TGTGCCACCAGTAACTCCGACAGAAAGCCCCAGCATTTT.

The chain couples TRBV25-1 to TRBJ1-6, with D unresolved. CDR1 is MGHDK, CDR2 SYGVNS, per germline. Trimming stripped 0 bases from V and 7 bases from J, with 7 bases between. The CDR3 is 14 amino acids. The chain's CDR3 is CASSEYGYNSPLHF. DNA of the CDR3: TGTGCCAGCAGTGAATATGGGTACAATTCACCCCTCCACTTT.

The CDR3 DNA is TGTGCCAGTAGTATTGACAGGGCCTACGAGCAGTACTTC. Protein: CASSIDRAYEQYF. The V and J genes are TRBV19 and TRBJ2-7, with 7 bases matching TRBD1. V trimming: 3 bases; J trimming: 2 bases; junction bases outside the gene matches: 1. Germline V lookup: CDR1 LNHDA, CDR2 SQIVND (reference sequence). The CDR3 has 13 residues.

The chain has TRBV7-9 and TRBJ2-2; maybe TRBD1 (6 bases). CDR3 length equals 16 residues. Per the germline V gene, CDR1 is SEHNR and CDR2 is FQNEAQ (reference sequence). With 0 bases removed from V and 2 bases from J, the gap between germline ends came to 10 bases. The CDR3 sequence is CASSLAGTRNTGELFF. In nucleotides, the CDR3 is TGTGCCAGCAGCTTAGCCGGGACAAGAAACACCGGGGAGCTGTTTTTT. The full variable domain, in which reference TRBV7-9 and TRBJ2-2 provide the parts outside the CDR3, is DTGVSQNPRHKITKRGQNVTFRCDPISEHNRLYWYRQTLGQGPEFLTYFQNEAQLEKSRLLSDRFSAERPKGSFSTLEIQRTEQGDSAMYLCASSLAGTRNTGELFFGEGSRLTVL.

The rearrangement joins TRBV13 to TRBJ2-1, with 8 bases identical to TRBD2. The CDR3 loop spans 15 amino acids. Germline CDR1 is PRHDT and CDR2 is FYEKMQ (reference sequence). The ends lost 5 bases at V and 5 bases at J; junction bases unmatched: 8. The CDR3 spells CASSPRTSRDNEQFF. The CDR3 DNA reads as TGTGCCAGCAGCCCCAGGACTAGCCGAGACAATGAGCAGTTCTTC.

The J gene is TRBJ1-2, the V gene TRBV12-3 or TRBV12-4, with D tentatively TRBD1 (6 bases). This CDR3 has 12 residues. V shed 6 bases and J shed 5 bases, with 10 bases lying between them. The chain's CDR3 is CASSQQGYGYTF. Here the CDR3 DNA reads TGTGCCAGCAGCCAACAGGGTTATGGCTACACCTTC.